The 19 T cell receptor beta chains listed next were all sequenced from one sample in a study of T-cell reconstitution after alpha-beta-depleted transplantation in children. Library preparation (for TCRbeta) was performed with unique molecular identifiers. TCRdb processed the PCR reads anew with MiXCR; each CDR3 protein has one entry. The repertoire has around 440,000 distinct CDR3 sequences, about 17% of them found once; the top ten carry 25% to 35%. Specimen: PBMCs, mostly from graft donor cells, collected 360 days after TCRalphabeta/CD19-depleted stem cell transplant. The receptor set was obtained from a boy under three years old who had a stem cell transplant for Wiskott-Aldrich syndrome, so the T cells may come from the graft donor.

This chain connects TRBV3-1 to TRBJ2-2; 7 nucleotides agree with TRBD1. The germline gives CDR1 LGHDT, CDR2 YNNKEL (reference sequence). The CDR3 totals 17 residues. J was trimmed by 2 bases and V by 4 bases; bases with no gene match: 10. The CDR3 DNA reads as TGTGCCAGCAGCCCCGGACAGGTTGGGGCTAACACCGGGGAGCTGTTTTTT. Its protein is CASSPGQVGANTGELFF.

This CDR3 is CASSRQVLGEQYF. In nucleotides, the CDR3 is TGTGCCAGCAGCCGACAGGTTCTGGGCGAGCAGTACTTC. J is TRBJ2-7 and V is TRBV7-9; possible D gene TRBD1, 6 bases. V gave up 5 bases and J gave up 6 bases, with 14 bases separating them. The CDR3 sequence is 13 residues long. Germline V CDR1 and CDR2: SEHNR, FQNEAQ (reference sequence).

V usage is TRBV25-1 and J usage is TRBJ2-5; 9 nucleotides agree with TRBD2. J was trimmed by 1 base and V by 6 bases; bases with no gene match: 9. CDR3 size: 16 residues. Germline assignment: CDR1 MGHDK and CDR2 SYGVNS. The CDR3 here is CASRRETSGTQETQYF. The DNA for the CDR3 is TGTGCCAGCAGGAGGGAGACTAGCGGAACCCAAGAGACCCAGTACTTC.

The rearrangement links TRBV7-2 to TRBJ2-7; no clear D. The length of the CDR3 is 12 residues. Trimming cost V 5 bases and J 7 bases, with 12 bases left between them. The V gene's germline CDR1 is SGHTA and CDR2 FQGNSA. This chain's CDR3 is CASSLSVKEQYF. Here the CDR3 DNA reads TGTGCCAGCAGCCTAAGCGTGAAAGAGCAGTACTTC.

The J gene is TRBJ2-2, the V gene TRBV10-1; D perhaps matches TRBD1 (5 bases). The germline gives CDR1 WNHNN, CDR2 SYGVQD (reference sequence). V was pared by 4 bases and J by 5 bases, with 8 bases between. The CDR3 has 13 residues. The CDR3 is CASSGGRTGELFF. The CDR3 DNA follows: TGCGCCAGCAGTGGGGGCAGGACCGGGGAGCTGTTTTTT.

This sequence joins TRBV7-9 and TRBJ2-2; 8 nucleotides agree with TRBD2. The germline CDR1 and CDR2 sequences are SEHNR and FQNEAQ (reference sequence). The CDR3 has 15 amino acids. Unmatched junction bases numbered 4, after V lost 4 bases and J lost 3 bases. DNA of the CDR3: TGTGCCAGCAGCTGCGGGGGGCCGGACACCGGGGAGCTGTTTTTT. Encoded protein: CASSCGGPDTGELFF.

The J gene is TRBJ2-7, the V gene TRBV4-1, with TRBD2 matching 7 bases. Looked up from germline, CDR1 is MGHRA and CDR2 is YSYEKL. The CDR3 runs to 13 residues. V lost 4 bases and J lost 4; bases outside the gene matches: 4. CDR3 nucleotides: TGCGCCAGCAGCCCCCCCGGGAGGTACGAGCAGTACTTC. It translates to CASSPPGRYEQYF.

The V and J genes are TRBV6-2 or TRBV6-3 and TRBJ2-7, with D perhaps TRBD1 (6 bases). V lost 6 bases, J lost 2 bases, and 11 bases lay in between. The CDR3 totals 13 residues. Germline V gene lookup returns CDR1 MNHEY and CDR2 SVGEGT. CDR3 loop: CASRNAGAYEQYF. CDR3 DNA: TGTGCCAGCAGGAACGCAGGGGCCTACGAGCAGTACTTC.

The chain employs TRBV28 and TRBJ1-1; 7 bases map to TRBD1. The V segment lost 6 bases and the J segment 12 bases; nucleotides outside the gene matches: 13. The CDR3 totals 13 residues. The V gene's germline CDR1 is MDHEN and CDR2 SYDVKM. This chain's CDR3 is CASSPTGVAITFF. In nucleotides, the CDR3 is TGTGCCAGCAGCCCTACAGGGGTCGCCATAACTTTCTTT. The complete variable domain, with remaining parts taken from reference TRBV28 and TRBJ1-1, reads DVKVTQSSRYLVKRTGEKVFLECVQDMDHENMFWYRQDPGLGLRLIYFSYDVKMKEKGDIPEGYSVSREKKERFSLILESASTNQTSMYLCASSPTGVAITFFGQGTRLTVV.

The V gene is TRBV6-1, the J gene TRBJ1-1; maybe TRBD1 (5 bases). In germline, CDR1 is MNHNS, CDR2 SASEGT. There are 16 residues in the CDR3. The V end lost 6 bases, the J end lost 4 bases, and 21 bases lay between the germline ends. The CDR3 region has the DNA TGTGCCAGCAGGTCTACCATCGGGGCAGTTGGCACTGAAGCTTTCTTT. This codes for CASRSTIGAVGTEAFF.

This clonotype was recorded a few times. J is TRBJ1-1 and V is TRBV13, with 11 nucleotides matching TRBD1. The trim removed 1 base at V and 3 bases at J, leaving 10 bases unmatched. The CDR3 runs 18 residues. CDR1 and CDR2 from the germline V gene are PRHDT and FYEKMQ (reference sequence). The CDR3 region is CASSLEGGQGGGDTEAFF. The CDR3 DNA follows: TGTGCCAGCAGCTTAGAAGGGGGACAGGGGGGAGGTGACACTGAAGCTTTCTTT. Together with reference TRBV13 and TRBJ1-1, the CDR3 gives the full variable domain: AAGVIQSPRHLIKEKRETATLKCYPIPRHDTVYWYQQGPGQDPQFLISFYEKMQSDKGSIPDRFSAQQFSDYHSELNMSSLELGDSALYFCASSLEGGQGGGDTEAFFGQGTRLTVV.

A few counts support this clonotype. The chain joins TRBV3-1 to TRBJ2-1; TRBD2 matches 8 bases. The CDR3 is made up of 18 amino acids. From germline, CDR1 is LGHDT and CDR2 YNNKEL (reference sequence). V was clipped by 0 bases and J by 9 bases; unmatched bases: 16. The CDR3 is CASSQERITRGALGEQFF. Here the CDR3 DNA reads TGTGCCAGCAGCCAAGAACGGATTACGCGGGGGGCCCTAGGTGAGCAGTTCTTC.

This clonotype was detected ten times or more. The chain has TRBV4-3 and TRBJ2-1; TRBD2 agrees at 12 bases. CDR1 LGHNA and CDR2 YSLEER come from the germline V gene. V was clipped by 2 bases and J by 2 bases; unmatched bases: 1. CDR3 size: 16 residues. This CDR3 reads CASSQTSGRPYNEQFF. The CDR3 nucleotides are TGCGCCAGCAGCCAAACTAGCGGGAGGCCCTACAATGAGCAGTTCTTC.

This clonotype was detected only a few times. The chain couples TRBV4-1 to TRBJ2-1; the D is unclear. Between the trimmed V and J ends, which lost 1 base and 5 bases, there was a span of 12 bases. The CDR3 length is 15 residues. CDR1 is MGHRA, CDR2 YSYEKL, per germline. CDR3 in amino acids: CASSQVPRLNNEQFF. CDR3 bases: TGCGCCAGCAGCCAAGTCCCAAGACTGAACAATGAGCAGTTCTTC.

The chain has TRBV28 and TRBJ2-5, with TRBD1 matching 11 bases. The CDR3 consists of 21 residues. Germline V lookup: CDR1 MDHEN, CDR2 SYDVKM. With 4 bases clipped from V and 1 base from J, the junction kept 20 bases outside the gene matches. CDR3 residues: CASSWRSIFSTDRGLQETQYF. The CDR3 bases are TGTGCCAGCAGTTGGAGATCCATCTTTTCCACGGACAGGGGGCTCCAAGAGACCCAGTACTTC.

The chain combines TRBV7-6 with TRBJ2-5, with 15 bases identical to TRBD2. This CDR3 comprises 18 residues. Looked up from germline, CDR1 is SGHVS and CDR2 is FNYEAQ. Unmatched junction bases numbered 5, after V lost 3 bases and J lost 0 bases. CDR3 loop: CASSFGTSGGTYQETQYF. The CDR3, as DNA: TGTGCCAGCAGCTTCGGGACTAGCGGGGGGACCTACCAAGAGACCCAGTACTTC.

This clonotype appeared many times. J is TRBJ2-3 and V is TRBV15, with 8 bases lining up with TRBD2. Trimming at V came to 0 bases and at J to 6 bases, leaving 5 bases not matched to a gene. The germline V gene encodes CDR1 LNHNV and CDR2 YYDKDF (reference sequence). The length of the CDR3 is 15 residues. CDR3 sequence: CATSREAGGLDTQYF. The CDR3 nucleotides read TGTGCCACCAGCAGAGAGGCGGGGGGATTGGATACGCAGTATTTT.

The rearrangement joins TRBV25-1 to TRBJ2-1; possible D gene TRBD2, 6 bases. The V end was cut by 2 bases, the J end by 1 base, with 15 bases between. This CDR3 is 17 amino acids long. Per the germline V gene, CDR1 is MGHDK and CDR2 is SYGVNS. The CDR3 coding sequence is TGTGCCAGCAGTGAAGCAGGGAGGCCCGTTTCCTACAATGAGCAGTTCTTC. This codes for CASSEAGRPVSYNEQFF. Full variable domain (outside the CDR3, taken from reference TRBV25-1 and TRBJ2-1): EADIYQTPRYLVIGTGKKITLECSQTMGHDKMYWYQQDPGMELHLIHYSYGVNSTEKGDLSSESTVSRIRTEHFPLTLESARPSHTSQYLCASSEAGRPVSYNEQFFGPGTRLTVL.

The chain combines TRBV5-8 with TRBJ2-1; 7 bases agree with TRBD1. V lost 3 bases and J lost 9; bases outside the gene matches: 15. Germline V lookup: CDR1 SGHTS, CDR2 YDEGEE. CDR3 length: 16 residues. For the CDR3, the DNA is TGTGCCAGCAGCTCGATCACATGGACAGGCCACAGTGAGCAGTTCTTC. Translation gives CASSSITWTGHSEQFF.